What follows is one T cell receptor (beta chain) and its context. Its antigen is not known. This sample was included in a study of regulatory T cells in long-lasting Graves disease. Study summary: Graves' patients who were just diagnosed had used antithyroid drugs for under 3 months.

Study findings and constraints: Less diverse TCR repertoires were seen in persistent Graves' patients than in newly diagnosed ones.

This sample's time point: newly diagnosed GD, antithyroid drugs for less than 3 months. Generation of the TCR library employed RNA extracted from PBMCs. The diagnosis of Graves' disease used American Thyroid Association guidelines. Germline V gene lookup returns CDR1 SGHDT and CDR2 YYEEEE. Trimming removed 3 bases at V and 10 bases at J, with 17 bases between. CDR3 size: 14 residues. Building the TCR beta libraries relied on iRepertoire HTBI primers, and CDR3 regions underwent Arm-PCR. TCRdb analysed the multiplex PCR reads with MiXCR anew, one entry per CDR3 protein. The table lists fewer than 650,000 distinct CDR3 sequences, about 16% of them singletons, with about 11% in the top ten. The sample also formed part of further work on T cells in Graves' hyperthyroidism and ophthalmopathy. That investigation notes: During a first-round RT-PCR of the TCR CDR3, the HTBI primer set was used.

The material sequenced was peripheral blood mononuclear cells (PBMCs), taken at new diagnosis, from a patient treated with antithyroid drugs. This chain joins TRBV5-6 and TRBJ1-5; no clear D. This sequence originates from a man younger than 35 with Graves disease. The CDR3 nucleotides are TGTGCCAGCAGCTCAGAGTCCAGAGGTGGCCCCCAGCATTTT. Translated, it gives CASSSESRGGPQHF. Looking up the rest from reference TRBV5-6 and TRBJ1-5 gives the full variable domain: DAGVTQSPTHLIKTRGQQVTLRCSPKSGHDTVSWYQQALGQGPQFIFQYYEEEERQRGNFPDRFSGHQFPNYSSELNVNALLLGDSALYLCASSSESRGGPQHFGDGTRLSIL.